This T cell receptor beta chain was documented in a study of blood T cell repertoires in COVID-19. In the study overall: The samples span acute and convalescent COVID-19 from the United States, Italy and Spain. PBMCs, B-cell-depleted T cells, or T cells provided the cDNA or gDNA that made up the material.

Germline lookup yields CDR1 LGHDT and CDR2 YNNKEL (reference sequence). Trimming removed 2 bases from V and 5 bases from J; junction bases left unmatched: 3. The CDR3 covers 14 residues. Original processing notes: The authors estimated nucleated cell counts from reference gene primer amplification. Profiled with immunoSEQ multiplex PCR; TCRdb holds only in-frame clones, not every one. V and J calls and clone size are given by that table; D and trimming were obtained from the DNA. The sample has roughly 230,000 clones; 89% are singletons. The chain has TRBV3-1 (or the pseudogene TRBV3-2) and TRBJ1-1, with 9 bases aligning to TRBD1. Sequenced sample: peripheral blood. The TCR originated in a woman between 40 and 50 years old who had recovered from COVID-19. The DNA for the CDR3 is TGTGCCAGCAGCCAACTCGGGACAGGGACTGAAGCTTTCTTT. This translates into CASSQLGTGTEAFF.